What follows are 18 T cell receptor beta chains derived from one specimen sequenced in a study of persistence of HIV-infected CD4 T cells. The immunoSEQ assay was version 4, run in survey mode. Clones were read by immunoSEQ multiplex PCR, and TCRdb kept only the in-frame ones, dropping some. This repertoire shows 25,000 to 35,000 clones, roughly 75% found once; its top ten account for roughly 0.8%. The stimulus was lysate of CMV-infected fibroblasts, about 11 ug/mL. Sorted nonresponding memory CD4+ T cells were CD40L-negative, CD69-negative, CD45RO-high. What these receptors recognize is not known. Sequencing was performed on CD4+ T cells sorted from PBMCs after roughly 20-hour stimulation, taken from a patient who received antiretroviral therapy. Every receptor here comes from an adult woman with HIV who was CMV-seropositive.

V usage is TRBV5-1 and J usage is TRBJ2-1; tentative D call: TRBD1 (6 bases). CDR1 and CDR2 (germline): SGHRS, YFSETQ. V dropped 3 bases and J dropped 8 bases, with 21 bases sitting between them. This CDR3 region has 16 residues. The CDR3 spells CASSSEGPFPGDEQFF. The CDR3 DNA sequence: TGCGCCAGCAGCTCCGAGGGACCCTTTCCAGGGGATGAGCAGTTCTTC.

V usage is TRBV6-6 and J usage is TRBJ1-4; TRBD1 matches 7 bases. Looked up from germline, CDR1 is MNHNY and CDR2 is SVGAGI (reference sequence). The CDR3 totals 14 residues. V shed 2 bases, J shed 8 bases, and the junction held 5 bases outside the gene matches. The CDR3 nucleotides are TGTGCCAGCAGTTACGGCCAGGGGGGCGAAAAACTGTTTTTT. Translating it yields CASSYGQGGEKLFF.

This clone showed up just a few times. V usage is TRBV2 and J usage is TRBJ1-1; D is undetermined. Germline CDR1 is SNHLY and CDR2 is FYNNEI. The V and J ends lost 5 bases and 1 base respectively, with 8 bases between them. CDR3 length equals 13 residues. The CDR3 sequence is CASSLGRNTEAFF. The CDR3 region has the DNA TGTGCCAGCAGTCTTGGGAGGAACACTGAAGCTTTCTTT.

The chain employs TRBV14 and TRBJ1-2; D is unclear. Germline CDR1 reads SGHDN; CDR2 reads FVKESK. V lost 0 bases, J lost 5 bases, and 7 bases lay in between. The CDR3 spans 13 residues. The CDR3 DNA sequence: TGTGCCAGCAGCCAAGAAAGGGATTATGGCTACACCTTC. As protein: CASSQERDYGYTF.

This clone was recorded a few times. The rearrangement links TRBV12-3 or TRBV12-4 to TRBJ1-5; D is uncertain. The length of the CDR3 is 13 residues. The V gene lost 1 base and the J gene lost 7 bases, with 8 bases spanning the gap. The CDR3 protein is CASSLGLGQPQHF. The CDR3 DNA reads as TGTGCCAGCAGTTTAGGGCTAGGACAGCCCCAGCATTTT.

The chain links TRBV5-1 to TRBJ1-1, with D possibly matching TRBD1 (6 bases). Germline CDR1 is SGHRS and CDR2 is YFSETQ. Trimming cost V 3 bases and J 1 base, with 7 bases left between them. The CDR3 has 13 amino acids. As DNA, the CDR3 is TGCGCCAGCAGCTCGACAGGGAACACTGAAGCTTTCTTT. Translation: CASSSTGNTEAFF.

This sequence joins TRBV21-1 and TRBJ1-1. TRBV21-1 is a documented pseudogene. This CDR3 spans 15 amino acids. This chain's CDR3 is CASRSSPAANTEAFF. CDR3 DNA: TGTGCCAGCAGATCATCCCCGGCAGCGAACACTGAAGCTTTCTTT.

The table lists this clone with a few counts. The chain has TRBV12-5 and TRBJ2-1; D remains ambiguous. Germline CDR1 is LGHNT and CDR2 is FRNRAP. With 2 bases removed from V and 1 base from J, the gap between germline ends came to 6 bases. The CDR3 has 14 residues. DNA of the CDR3: TGTGCTAGTGGTTTGATTGGGTCCTACAATGAGCAGTTCTTC. Translated, it gives CASGLIGSYNEQFF.

The rearrangement joins TRBV5-1 to TRBJ1-6; 7 bases fit TRBD1. The CDR3 consists of 17 residues. Germline V gives CDR1 SGHRS, CDR2 YFSETQ. Losses at the gene ends were 3 bases for V and 8 bases for J; bases not matched to a gene: 14. Here the CDR3 reads CASSSLSPPGGHSPLHF. The CDR3 DNA reads as TGCGCCAGCAGCTCCCTTTCCCCCCCAGGGGGGCATTCACCCCTCCACTTT.

The count of this clone is one. The chain couples TRBV6-5 to TRBJ1-1, with D possibly TRBD1 on 6 matching bases. CDR3 size: 14 residues. The V and J ends lost 4 bases and 4 bases respectively, with 13 bases between them. Germline loops: CDR1 MNHEY, CDR2 SVGAGI. The CDR3, as DNA: TGTGCCAGCAGTTTCCAGGGGCCGGGCACTGAAGCTTTCTTT. Translation gives CASSFQGPGTEAFF.

The V gene is TRBV7-4, the J gene TRBJ2-3; D tentatively reads TRBD1 or TRBD2 (5 bases each). V was pared by 7 bases and J by 5 bases, with 16 bases between. Germline CDR1 SGHVT, CDR2 SQSDAQ. This CDR3 is 14 amino acids long. The CDR3 region has the DNA TGTGCCAGCATCTTCGGGGCTGAGAGAGATACGCAGTATTTT. It encodes CASIFGAERDTQYF.

This clone is medium-sized within its sample. This sample also contains other DNA sequences that code for the same CDR3. The chain joins TRBV7-6 to TRBJ2-3; D not resolved. CDR1 SGHVS and CDR2 FNYEAQ come from the germline V gene. This CDR3 has 12 residues. The V and J ends lost 3 bases and 5 bases respectively, with 6 bases between them. The CDR3 region is CASSLPQDTQYF. In DNA form, the CDR3 reads TGTGCCAGCAGCTTGCCCCAAGATACGCAGTATTTT. The variable domain in full, with the rest retrieved from reference TRBV7-6 and TRBJ2-3, is GAGVSQSPRYKVTKRGQDVALRCDPISGHVSLYWYRQALGQGPEFLTYFNYEAQQDKSGLPNDRFSAERPEGSISTLTIQRTEQRDSAMYRCASSLPQDTQYFGPGTRLTVL.

This clone was detected once. This chain connects TRBV7-6 to TRBJ2-3; 7 bases are shared with TRBD1. Trimming at V came to 4 bases and at J to 5 bases, leaving 6 bases not matched to a gene. The CDR3 loop spans 14 amino acids. Germline values: CDR1 SGHVS, CDR2 FNYEAQ. The chain's CDR3 is CASSSGDREDTQYF. CDR3 in DNA: TGTGCCAGCAGCTCAGGTGACAGGGAAGATACGCAGTATTTT.

CDR3 nucleotides: TGTGCCAGCAGCCCCCGAGGGGCCGGGGAGCTGTTTTTT. This translates into CASSPRGAGELFF. This chain links TRBV2 with TRBJ2-2; D might be TRBD1 or TRBD2, each matching 5 bases. Germline V gives CDR1 SNHLY, CDR2 FYNNEI. This CDR3 has 13 amino acids. V lost 6 bases to trimming and J lost 6 bases, with 11 bases between them.

This clone occurred once. This chain links TRBV19 with TRBJ2-3, with 8 bases aligning to TRBD1. CDR3 length: 15 residues. CDR1 is LNHDA, CDR2 SQIVND, per germline (reference sequence). With 4 bases clipped from V and 6 bases from J, the junction kept 9 bases outside the gene matches. CDR3 bases: TGTGCCAGTAGTACCATCAGGGGGCGTCGGGATACGCAGTATTTT. As protein: CASSTIRGRRDTQYF.

This sequence joins TRBV6-4 and TRBJ2-3; D call uncertain. The length of the CDR3 is 14 residues. The germline V and J ends were trimmed by 4 bases and 4 bases, with 12 bases remaining between them. Per the germline V gene, CDR1 is MRHNA and CDR2 is SNTAGT. In DNA, the CDR3 is TGTGCCAGCAGTGTGAATCCCGCGGCAGATACGCAGTATTTT. As protein: CASSVNPAADTQYF.

This chain uses TRBV2 with TRBJ2-7; D is perhaps TRBD2 (5 bases). The CDR3 is made up of 15 amino acids. Germline V gene sequence: CDR1 SNHLY, CDR2 FYNNEI. Trimming took off 1 base at V and 7 bases at J, with 17 bases between the two ends. The CDR3 region is CASSEGTQQSLEQYF. CDR3 bases: TGTGCCAGCAGTGAAGGGACTCAGCAAAGTTTGGAGCAGTACTTC.

This clone turned up a few times. The CDR3 sequence: CARPGLNSGNTIYF. CDR3 DNA sequence: TGTGCCAGGCCGGGACTCAACTCTGGAAACACCATATATTTT. This chain uses TRBV3-1 (or the pseudogene TRBV3-2) with TRBJ1-3; possibly TRBD1 for D (5 bases). Trimming pared 9 bases from V and 0 bases from J, leaving 12 bases between. Germline V gives CDR1 LGHDT, CDR2 YNNKEL (reference sequence). This CDR3 has 14 amino acids.